What follows is one T cell receptor (beta chain) and its context. At one boundary the junction diverges from the germline segment, which might be a read error. This sample is drawn from a study of blood T cell repertoires in COVID-19. Study as a whole: Italy, Spain and the United States were the sources of the convalescent and acute COVID-19 samples. PBMCs, B-cell-depleted T cells, or T cells were the source of the cDNA or gDNA that made up the material.

Per the authors' pipeline: Counts of nucleated cells, estimated from reference gene primer amplification, were obtained. Libraries were prepared by immunoSEQ multiplex PCR; TCRdb keeps only in-frame clonotypes and omits some of them. D and trimming were read from the DNA, whereas the V and J calls and clone size are those reported in that table. Of fewer than 130,000 clones in the sample, approximately 67% were seen once. CDR1 is SGHTA, CDR2 FQGTGA, per germline. The CDR3 loop spans 15 amino acids. This chain joins TRBV7-3 and TRBJ2-5; 9 bases agree with TRBD1. This sequence was found in a woman aged 55-70 years with acute or convalescent COVID-19. The sample taken for sequencing was peripheral blood. CDR3 protein: CASSYTPGTGNELHF. DNA of the CDR3: TGTGCCAGCAGCTATACCCCGGGGACAGGGAATGAGTTGCACTTC. The variable domain in full, completed from reference TRBV7-3 and TRBJ2-5, reads GAGVSQTPSNKVTEKGKYVELRCDPISGHTALYWYRQSLGQGPEFLIYFQGTGAADDSGLPNDRFFAVRPEGSVSTLKIQRTERGDSAVYLCASSYTPGTGNELHFGPGTRLLVL.